Each of the 18 T cell receptor beta chains below was sequenced from the same sample in a study of cytomegalovirus exposure and HLA in healthy donors. PCR amplification relied on 60 Vbeta primers (plus 13 Jbeta primers). TCRdb's table, derived via immunoSEQ multiplex PCR, lists solely in-frame clones and lacks some. Here the sample spans 100,000 or so clones, around 85% being singletons. Sequencing input: PBMCs. These TCRs come from a young man in good health and CMV-seronegative.

This clone was found once. The chain carries TRBV19 and TRBJ2-2; perhaps TRBD2 as D (6 bases). This CDR3 has 14 residues. Trimming shortened V by 9 bases and J by 0 bases, and 11 bases separated the two germline ends. Germline assignment: CDR1 LNHDA and CDR2 SQIVND (reference sequence). The CDR3 region has the DNA TGTGCCAGCTGGGGACTGGCGAACACCGGGGAGCTGTTTTTT. Its translation is CASWGLANTGELFF.

The chain employs TRBV29-1 and TRBJ2-2; 8 nucleotides align to TRBD1. The length of the CDR3 is 14 residues. V was clipped by 1 base and J by 8 bases; unmatched bases: 6. Germline lookup yields CDR1 SQVTM and CDR2 ANQGSEA. The CDR3 loop reads CSVEGTGRSGELFF. The CDR3 nucleotides are TGCAGCGTTGAAGGGACAGGGAGGTCTGGGGAGCTGTTTTTT.

This clone has just a few counts. This chain connects TRBV28 to TRBJ2-1; 8 positions agree with TRBD2. The J segment lost 3 bases and the V segment lost 6 bases, leaving 25 bases of the junction unmatched. Looked up from germline, CDR1 is MDHEN and CDR2 is SYDVKM. The CDR3 is made up of 21 amino acids. In DNA form, the CDR3 reads TGTGCCAGCAGCCCACCCCCTAGCGGGTCGGGTTGGAGTTTATACTACAATGAGCAGTTCTTC. Translation gives CASSPPPSGSGWSLYYNEQFF. Combining the CDR3 with reference TRBV28 and TRBJ2-1 gives the whole variable domain DVKVTQSSRYLVKRTGEKVFLECVQDMDHENMFWYRQDPGLGLRLIYFSYDVKMKEKGDIPEGYSVSREKKERFSLILESASTNQTSMYLCASSPPPSGSGWSLYYNEQFFGPGTRLTVL.

This chain uses TRBV5-1 with TRBJ1-6; D is perhaps TRBD1 (6 bases). Trimming cost V 7 bases and J 8 bases, with 13 bases left between them. CDR3 length: 13 amino acids. Germline V gene lookup returns CDR1 SGHRS and CDR2 YFSETQ. This chain's CDR3 is CASGPDSHSPLHF. CDR3 DNA sequence: TGCGCCAGCGGGCCGGACAGTCATTCACCCCTCCACTTT.

The chain uses TRBV28 and TRBJ1-4; D gene ambiguous. The length of the CDR3 is 13 residues. The germline CDR1 and CDR2 sequences are MDHEN and SYDVKM. Trimming left V 6 bases short and J 7 bases short, with 12 bases between. CDR3 residues: CASSPGGREKLFF. The CDR3 DNA reads as TGTGCCAGCAGCCCGGGAGGGCGTGAAAAACTGTTTTTT.

V and J are TRBV28 and TRBJ1-5; 8 bases line up with TRBD1. The CDR3 has 19 residues. Germline CDR1 and CDR2: MDHEN and SYDVKM. V shed 6 bases and J 4 bases; nucleotides not matched to a gene: 20. The CDR3 nucleotides are TGTGCCAGCAGGTCCACGGGACAGGTTTTTGAGGGACTGAATCAGCCCCAGCATTTT. It is translated as CASRSTGQVFEGLNQPQHF.

The V and J genes are TRBV14 and TRBJ1-4; 7 nucleotides line up with TRBD1. The germline V gene encodes CDR1 SGHDN and CDR2 FVKESK. V dropped 4 bases and J dropped 7; count of bases not matched to a gene: 6. The CDR3 covers 14 residues. CDR3 nucleotides: TGTGCCAGCAGCCTCCGGGACAGAGGTGAAAAACTGTTTTTT. It yields the protein CASSLRDRGEKLFF.

V gene TRBV15 combines with J gene TRBJ2-1, with TRBD2 identical over 9 bases. Germline assignment: CDR1 LNHNV and CDR2 YYDKDF (reference sequence). After removal of 0 bases from V and 0 bases from J, the junction contained 12 bases not matched to a gene. The CDR3 is 20 amino acids. In DNA, the CDR3 is TGTGCCACCAGCAGAGATTTCGCGGCGGGAGGGAGCCTCTCCTACAATGAGCAGTTCTTC. It yields the protein CATSRDFAAGGSLSYNEQFF.

This sequence joins TRBV7-2 and TRBJ2-1; D perhaps matches TRBD1 (6 bases). The CDR3 totals 13 residues. Germline CDR1 SGHTA, CDR2 FQGNSA. Trimming shortened V by 1 base and J by 6 bases, and 7 bases separated the two germline ends. CDR3 region: CASSLDRVNEQFF. The CDR3 DNA is TGTGCCAGCAGCTTAGACAGGGTCAATGAGCAGTTCTTC.

The V call is TRBV10-3, the J call TRBJ1-1, with TRBD1 matching over 10 bases. The CDR3 has 13 residues. Germline CDR1 reads ENHRY; CDR2 reads SYGVKD. Germline trimming cut 5 bases from V and 4 bases from J; bases unmatched to any gene: 1. In DNA, the CDR3 is TGTGCCATCAGTCGGACAGGGGGCACTGAAGCTTTCTTT. Translating gives CAISRTGGTEAFF.

V and J are TRBV5-4 and TRBJ2-1; perhaps TRBD1 as D (5 bases). Between the trimmed V and J ends, which lost 3 bases and 0 bases, there was a span of 10 bases. Germline V gene sequence: CDR1 SGHNT, CDR2 YYREEE (reference sequence). The CDR3 has 15 amino acids. CDR3 protein: CASSWGSSSYNEQFF. The CDR3, as DNA: TGTGCCAGCAGCTGGGGCAGCAGCTCCTACAATGAGCAGTTCTTC.

The chain carries TRBV5-4 and TRBJ1-1; D remains ambiguous. Germline V CDR1 and CDR2: SGHNT, YYREEE (reference sequence). V lost 4 bases and J 4 bases, leaving 11 bases between the germline ends. The CDR3 totals 13 residues. The CDR3 coding sequence is TGTGCCAGCAGCCGTACACCGGGCACTGAAGCTTTCTTT. Protein sequence: CASSRTPGTEAFF.

The chain couples TRBV5-6 to TRBJ1-2; 10 nucleotides match TRBD1. The length of the CDR3 is 12 residues. Germline V gene data show CDR1 as SGHDT and CDR2 as YYEEEE. Trimming at V came to 4 bases and at J to 7 bases, leaving 1 base not matched to a gene. CDR3 nucleotides: TGTGCCAGCAGCGGGGACAGGGGTGGCTACACCTTC. Protein: CASSGDRGGYTF.

The chain couples TRBV5-1 to TRBJ1-1; the D is unclear. Germline V gene sequence: CDR1 SGHRS, CDR2 YFSETQ. V was trimmed by 0 bases and J by 3 bases, leaving 6 bases between them. The CDR3 runs to 13 residues. The CDR3 coding sequence is TGCGCCAGCAGCTTGGCCGGGTACACTGAAGCTTTCTTT. This gives the protein CASSLAGYTEAFF.

The genes are TRBV11-3 and TRBJ1-2; D is possibly TRBD1 (6 bases). V was clipped by 3 bases and J by 5 bases, with 19 bases between them. This CDR3 has 16 residues. Germline lookup yields CDR1 SGHNT and CDR2 YENEEA. CDR3 in DNA: TGTGCCAGCAGCTTCATAAAGGGGGTATCAAGATATGGCTACACCTTC. Translation: CASSFIKGVSRYGYTF.

The chain uses TRBV14 and TRBJ2-7, with D hard to call. Germline-derived CDR1 and CDR2 are SGHDN and FVKESK. The CDR3 runs to 14 residues. With 4 bases removed from V and 2 bases from J, the gap between germline ends came to 12 bases. CDR3 sequence reads: CASSLTAQTYEQYF. The CDR3 DNA is TGTGCCAGCAGCCTAACAGCCCAAACCTACGAGCAGTACTTC.

The rearrangement uses TRBV28 and TRBJ1-5; the match to TRBD1 covers 7 bases. Trimming cost V 3 bases and J 5 bases; bases outside gene matches: 7. The CDR3 loop spans 15 amino acids. Germline-derived CDR1 and CDR2 are MDHEN and SYDVKM. The CDR3 spells CASSLFQGDYQPQHF. CDR3 nucleotide sequence: TGTGCCAGCAGTTTGTTTCAGGGGGACTATCAGCCCCAGCATTTT.

The chain joins TRBV28 to TRBJ1-5; D call uncertain. Germline CDR1 is MDHEN and CDR2 is SYDVKM. The CDR3 has 15 amino acids. V lost 5 bases to trimming and J lost 0 bases, with 11 bases between them. CDR3 loop: CASSITDFSNQPQHF. CDR3 DNA sequence: TGTGCCAGCAGTATTACAGATTTTAGCAATCAGCCCCAGCATTTT.